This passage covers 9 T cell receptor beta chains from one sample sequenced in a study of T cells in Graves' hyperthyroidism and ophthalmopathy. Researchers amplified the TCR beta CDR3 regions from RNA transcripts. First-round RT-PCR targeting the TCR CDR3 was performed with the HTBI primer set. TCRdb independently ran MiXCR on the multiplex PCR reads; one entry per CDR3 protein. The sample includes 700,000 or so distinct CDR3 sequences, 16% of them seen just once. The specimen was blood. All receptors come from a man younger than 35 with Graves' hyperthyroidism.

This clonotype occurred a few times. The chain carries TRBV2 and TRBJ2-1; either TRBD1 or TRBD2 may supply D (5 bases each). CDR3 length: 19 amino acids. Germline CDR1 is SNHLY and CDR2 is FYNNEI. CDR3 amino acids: CVVTCPGQGNNSSYNEQFF. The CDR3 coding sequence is TGTGTCGTCACTTGTCCGGGGCAGGGCAATAATAGCTCCTACAATGAGCAGTTCTTC.

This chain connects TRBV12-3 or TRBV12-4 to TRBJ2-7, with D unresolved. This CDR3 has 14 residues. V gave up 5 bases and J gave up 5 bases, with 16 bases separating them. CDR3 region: CASSPPHLSHEQYF. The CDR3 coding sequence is TGTGCCAGCAGTCCTCCCCATCTATCGCACGAGCAGTACTTC.

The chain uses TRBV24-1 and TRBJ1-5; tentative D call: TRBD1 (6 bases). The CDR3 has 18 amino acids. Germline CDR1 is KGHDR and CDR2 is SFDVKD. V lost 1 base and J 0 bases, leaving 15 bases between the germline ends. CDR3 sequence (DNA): TGTGCCACCAGTGATTTAGCGGCAGGGGTCTATAGCAATCAGCCCCAGCATTTT. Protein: CATSDLAAGVYSNQPQHF.

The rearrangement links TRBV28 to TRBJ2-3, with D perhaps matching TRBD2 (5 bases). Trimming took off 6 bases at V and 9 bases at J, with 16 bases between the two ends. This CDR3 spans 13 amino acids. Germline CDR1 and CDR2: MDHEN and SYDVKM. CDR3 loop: CASSRGASLTQYF. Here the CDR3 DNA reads TGTGCCAGCAGCCGTGGAGCTAGCTTGACGCAGTATTTT.

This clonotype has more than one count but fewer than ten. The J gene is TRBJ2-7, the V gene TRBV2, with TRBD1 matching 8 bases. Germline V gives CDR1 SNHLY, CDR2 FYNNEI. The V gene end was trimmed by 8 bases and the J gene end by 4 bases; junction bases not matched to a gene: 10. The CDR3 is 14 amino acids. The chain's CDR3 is CASATPTGDYEQYF. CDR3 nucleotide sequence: TGTGCCAGCGCGACACCGACAGGGGATTACGAGCAGTACTTC.

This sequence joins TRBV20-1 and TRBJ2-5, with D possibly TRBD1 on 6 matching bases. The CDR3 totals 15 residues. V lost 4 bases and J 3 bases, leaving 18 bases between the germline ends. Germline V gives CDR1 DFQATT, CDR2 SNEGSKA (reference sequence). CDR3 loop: CSATGAAEMKETQYF. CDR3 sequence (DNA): TGCAGTGCTACAGGGGCCGCTGAGATGAAAGAGACCCAGTACTTC.

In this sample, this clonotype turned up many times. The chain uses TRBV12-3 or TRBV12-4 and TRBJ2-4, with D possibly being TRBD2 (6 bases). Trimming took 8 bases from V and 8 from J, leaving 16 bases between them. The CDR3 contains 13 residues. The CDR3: CASVREPSDIQYF. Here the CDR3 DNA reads TGTGCCAGCGTACGGGAGCCCTCCGACATTCAGTACTTC.

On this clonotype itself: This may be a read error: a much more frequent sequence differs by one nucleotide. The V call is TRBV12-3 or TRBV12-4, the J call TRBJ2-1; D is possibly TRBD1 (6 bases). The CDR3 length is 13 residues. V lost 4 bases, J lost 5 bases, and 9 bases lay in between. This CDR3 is CASSWTANNEQFF. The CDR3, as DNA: TGTGCCAGCAGTTGGACAGCCAACAATGAGCAGTTCTTC.

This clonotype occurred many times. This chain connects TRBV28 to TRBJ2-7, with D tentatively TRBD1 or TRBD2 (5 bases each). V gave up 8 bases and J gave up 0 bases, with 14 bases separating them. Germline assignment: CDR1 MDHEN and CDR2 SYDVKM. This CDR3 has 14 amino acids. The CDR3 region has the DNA TGTGCCAGCTCACCTAGGGACGGCTCCTACGAGCAGTACTTC. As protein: CASSPRDGSYEQYF.